The 10 T cell receptor beta chains listed next were all sequenced from one sample in a study of OX40 agonist ivuxolimab in advanced cancers. Using immunoSEQ multiplex PCR, the repertoire was profiled, and TCRdb retains in-frame clones only, with some absent. The sample includes more than 80,000 clones, roughly nine tenths seen only once; the top ten take approximately 1.5%. This specimen consisted of CD4+ or CD8+ T cells sorted from blood, obtained in a trial of the OX40 agonist ivuxolimab. Receptor source: an adult with an advanced solid tumor such as melanoma, head and neck, liver or kidney cancer.

The chain couples TRBV18 to TRBJ2-5, with a tentative D call TRBD2 (6 bases). With 3 bases removed from V and 5 bases from J, the gap between germline ends came to 16 bases. CDR3 length: 15 amino acids. Looked up from germline, CDR1 is KGHSH and CDR2 is LQKENI. This CDR3 is CASSPRGLRPETQYF. CDR3 sequence (DNA): TGTGCCAGCTCACCTAGAGGACTACGACCGGAGACCCAGTACTTC.

The chain carries TRBV19 and TRBJ1-3; TRBD1 aligns across 8 bases. Germline assignment: CDR1 LNHDA and CDR2 SQIVND (reference sequence). The V and J ends lost 4 bases and 0 bases, in that order; junction bases with no gene match: 11. The CDR3 covers 18 residues. The chain's CDR3 is CASSTTGGKRLSGNTIYF. CDR3 nucleotide sequence: TGTGCCAGTAGTACCACAGGGGGAAAGCGTCTCTCTGGAAACACCATATATTTT.

J is TRBJ2-1 and V is TRBV10-3; TRBD2 matches at 7 bases. V lost 9 bases and J lost 5; bases outside the gene matches: 10. Germline CDR1 and CDR2: ENHRY and SYGVKD. This CDR3 contains 14 residues. The CDR3 is CAIYAGTTDNEQFF. CDR3 DNA sequence: TGTGCCATTTATGCCGGGACTACGGACAATGAGCAGTTCTTC.

The chain is built from TRBV29-1 and TRBJ1-1; no clear D. The V end lost 7 bases, the J end lost 3 bases, and 12 bases lay between the germline ends. The CDR3 contains 12 residues. Germline V CDR1 and CDR2: SQVTM, ANQGSEA. As DNA, the CDR3 is TGCAGCGCTTCACGGAGGGACACTGAAGCTTTCTTT. Protein: CSASRRDTEAFF.

The rearrangement links TRBV30 to TRBJ2-5; D may be TRBD2 (6 bases). V lost 1 base, J lost 7 bases, and 10 bases lay in between. From germline, CDR1 is GTSNPN and CDR2 SVGIG (reference sequence). CDR3 length: 12 residues. CDR3 DNA sequence: TGTGCCTGGAGTGGCCAGGGAGGGACCCAGTACTTC. Its protein is CAWSGQGGTQYF. Full variable domain (remainder filled in from reference TRBV30 and TRBJ2-5): SQTIHQWPATLVQPVGSPLSLECTVEGTSNPNLYWYRQAAGRGLQLLFYSVGIGQISSEVPQNLSASRPQDRQFILSSKKLLLSDSGFYLCAWSGQGGTQYFGPGTRLLVL.

The CDR3 DNA is TGTGCCAGCAGCAGACATACGAACGGGACAGGGATCACAGATACGCAGTATTTT. It specifies CASSRHTNGTGITDTQYF. The V gene is TRBV21-1, the J gene TRBJ2-3; TRBD1 was called by the table and not checked on the DNA. TRBV21-1 is deemed a pseudogene. The CDR3 is made up of 18 amino acids.

This chain joins TRBV5-1 and TRBJ2-1; 8 bases are a match to TRBD1. Germline CDR1 and CDR2: SGHRS and YFSETQ. This CDR3 spans 16 amino acids. Trimming took 0 bases from V and 6 from J; bases not matched to a gene: 8. The CDR3 sequence is CASSLAGQAGVNEQFF. For the CDR3, the DNA is TGCGCCAGCAGCTTGGCGGGACAGGCGGGTGTCAATGAGCAGTTCTTC.

This sequence joins TRBV2 and TRBJ2-1; 14 bases are a match to TRBD2. Germline CDR1 and CDR2: SNHLY and FYNNEI. The V segment lost 6 bases and the J segment 10 bases; nucleotides outside the gene matches: 5. This CDR3 is built from 14 residues. The CDR3 bases are TGTGCCAGCAGGCTGGGACTAGCGGGAGTGGAGCAGTTCTTC. Protein: CASRLGLAGVEQFF.

As DNA, the CDR3 is TGTGCCAGCACCCTGACAGGGTTCGGCTACGAGCAGTACTTC. Its protein is CASTLTGFGYEQYF. The V call is TRBV7-2, the J call TRBJ2-7; 7 nucleotides line up with TRBD1. V gave up 7 bases and J gave up 3 bases; unmatched junction bases: 9. The CDR3 extends over 14 amino acids. CDR1 SGHTA and CDR2 FQGNSA come from the germline V gene.

The chain recombines TRBV5-6 with TRBJ2-5, with 10 bases lining up with TRBD1. Gene TRBJ2-7 matches the end of the DNA better, so the J call may be wrong. CDR1 and CDR2 (germline): SGHDT, YYEEEE. The CDR3 loop spans 18 amino acids. The CDR3 loop is CASRRGQGGGLWHYEQYF. The CDR3 nucleotides read TGTGCCAGCAGAAGAGGACAGGGGGGAGGCCTGTGGCACTACGAGCAGTACTTC.